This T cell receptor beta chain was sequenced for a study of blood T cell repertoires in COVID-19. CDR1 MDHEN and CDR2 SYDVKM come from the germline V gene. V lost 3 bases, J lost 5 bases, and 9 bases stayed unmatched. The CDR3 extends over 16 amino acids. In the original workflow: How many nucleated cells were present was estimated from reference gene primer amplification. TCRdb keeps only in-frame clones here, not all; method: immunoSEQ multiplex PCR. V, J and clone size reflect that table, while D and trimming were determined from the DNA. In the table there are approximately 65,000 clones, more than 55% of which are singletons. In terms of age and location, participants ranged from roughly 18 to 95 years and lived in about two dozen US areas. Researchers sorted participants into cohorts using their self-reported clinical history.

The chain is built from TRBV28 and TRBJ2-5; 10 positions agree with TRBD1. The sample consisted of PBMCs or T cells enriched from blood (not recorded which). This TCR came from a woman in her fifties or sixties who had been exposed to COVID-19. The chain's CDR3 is CASSFYHSGQGETQYF. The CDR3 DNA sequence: TGTGCCAGCAGTTTCTATCACTCGGGACAGGGGGAGACCCAGTACTTC.